The sequence of this T cell receptor beta chain was determined in a study of blood T cell repertoires in COVID-19. As for the study in general: The study drew acute and convalescent COVID-19 samples from the United States, Italy and Spain.

As originally analysed: Estimation of nucleated cell counts relied on the amplification of reference gene primers. The protocol was immunoSEQ multiplex PCR, while the TCRdb copy is restricted to in-frame clones and leaves out a portion. D and trimming were read from the DNA, whereas the V and J calls and clone size are those reported in that table. The table has tens of thousands of clones, 80% to 90% seen once; the top ten hold about 13%. CDR1 is SGHTA, CDR2 FQGNSA, per germline. This CDR3 has 16 residues. Trimming left V 0 bases short and J 3 bases short, with 12 bases between. Source material: peripheral blood. This clonotype was sampled from a human donor with active COVID-19. The donor label of this sample is uncertain. The chain couples TRBV7-2 to TRBJ2-1; no clear D. CDR3 bases: TGTGCCAGCAGCTTAGCGGTCGTTAGCATCTACAATGAGCAGTTCTTC. As protein: CASSLAVVSIYNEQFF. Using reference TRBV7-2 and TRBJ2-1 for the parts outside the CDR3, the full variable domain is GAGVSQSPSNKVTEKGKDVELRCDPISGHTALYWYRQSLGQGLEFLIYFQGNSAPDKSGLPSDRFSAERTGGSVSTLTIQRTQQEDSAVYLCASSLAVVSIYNEQFFGPGTRLTVL.